This TCR beta chain was obtained from a study of identical twins. J gave up 5 bases and V 5 bases, and 0 bases lay outside the gene matches. Germline values: CDR1 MDHEN, CDR2 SYDVKM. This CDR3 is 11 amino acids long. This clonotype occurred many times. What it binds is unknown. Through template switching, a universal primer site was introduced, and the cDNA contained unique molecular identifiers. TCRdb reprocessed the 5' RACE reads via MiXCR and lists one record per CDR3 protein. The sample has around 670,000 distinct CDR3 sequences, 6.1% seen once. General study points: Modelling underestimated the level of out-of-frame TCR alpha sharing observed in monozygotic twins. Twins shared out-of-frame alpha sequences with excess low generation probability.

This TCR derives from a man between 18 and 35 years old in good health. The specimen was naive T cells sorted from blood. The V gene is TRBV28, the J gene TRBJ2-7; 7 bases match TRBD1. The CDR3 loop reads CASSTGDEQYF. The DNA of the CDR3 is TGTGCCAGCAGTACAGGGGACGAGCAGTACTTC.